Below, 8 T cell receptor beta chains from the same sample are listed, as sequenced in a study of OX40 agonist ivuxolimab in advanced cancers. Sequencing was performed with immunoSEQ multiplex PCR; in TCRdb, only in-frame clones are kept and a portion is missing. The data show approximately 65,000 clones, roughly 85% seen once. The input for sequencing was CD4+ or CD8+ T cells sorted from blood, taken in a trial of the OX40 agonist ivuxolimab. These receptors all come from an adult with an advanced solid tumor such as melanoma, head and neck, liver or kidney cancer.

The rearrangement uses TRBV2 and TRBJ1-2, with no clear D. This CDR3 is built from 13 residues. Germline V gene lookup returns CDR1 SNHLY and CDR2 FYNNEI. V dropped 5 bases and J dropped 6 bases, with 13 bases sitting between them. The CDR3 sequence: CASSPGSFNGYTF. In nucleotides, the CDR3 is TGTGCCAGCAGTCCCGGGAGCTTTAATGGCTACACCTTC. Combining the CDR3 with reference TRBV2 and TRBJ1-2 gives the whole variable domain EPEVTQTPSHQVTQMGQEVILRCVPISNHLYFYWYRQILGQKVEFLVSFYNNEISEKSEIFDDQFSVERPDGSNFTLKIRSTKLEDSAMYFCASSPGSFNGYTFGSGTRLTVV.

This clone was detected only once. V gene TRBV7-2 combines with J gene TRBJ2-1; 10 nucleotides line up with TRBD1. The CDR3 extends over 15 amino acids. Germline CDR1 and CDR2: SGHTA and FQGNSA. With V trimmed by 5 bases and J by 9 bases, 10 bases remained unmatched. CDR3 coding DNA: TGTGCCAGCAGCACCCGGACAGGGGGGCCGGGTGAGCAGTTCTTC. It codes for CASSTRTGGPGEQFF. The entire variable domain, with the rest obtained from reference TRBV7-2 and TRBJ2-1, is as follows: GAGVSQSPSNKVTEKGKDVELRCDPISGHTALYWYRQSLGQGLEFLIYFQGNSAPDKSGLPSDRFSAERTGGSVSTLTIQRTQQEDSAVYLCASSTRTGGPGEQFFGPGTRLTVL.

The chain couples TRBV7-9 to TRBJ2-1; 7 bases are a match to TRBD1. The CDR3 spans 15 residues. Germline CDR1 is SEHNR and CDR2 is FQNEAQ (reference sequence). The J segment lost 7 bases and the V segment lost 7 bases, leaving 13 bases of the junction unmatched. The CDR3 protein is CASTPPGQRMNEQFF. In DNA form, the CDR3 reads TGTGCCAGCACCCCACCGGGACAGAGAATGAATGAGCAGTTCTTC. The full variable domain, completed using reference TRBV7-9 and TRBJ2-1, is DTGVSQNPRHKITKRGQNVTFRCDPISEHNRLYWYRQTLGQGPEFLTYFQNEAQLEKSRLLSDRFSAERPKGSFSTLEIQRTEQGDSAMYLCASTPPGQRMNEQFFGPGTRLTVL.

This chain links TRBV10-1 with TRBJ1-3, with D unclear. Germline assignment: CDR1 WNHNN and CDR2 SYGVQD (reference sequence). The ends were cut back, 0 bases at V and 2 bases at J, with 8 bases in the middle. This CDR3 spans 15 amino acids. CDR3 residues: CASSESPVPGNTIYF. As DNA, the CDR3 is TGCGCCAGCAGTGAGTCGCCAGTCCCTGGAAACACCATATATTTT.

The chain carries TRBV25-1 and TRBJ1-3; possibly TRBD1 for D (5 bases). Germline V gene sequence: CDR1 MGHDK, CDR2 SYGVNS. This CDR3 is 17 amino acids long. V was shortened by 6 bases and J by 0 bases, with 18 bases between the two germline ends. Written as DNA, the CDR3 is TGTGCCAGCAGCGCTGCATCAGGGATGCACTCTGGAAACACCATATATTTT. Its translation is CASSAASGMHSGNTIYF.

There are a few counts of this clone. The rearrangement uses TRBV28 and TRBJ1-5; D is perhaps TRBD1 (5 bases). CDR1 is MDHEN, CDR2 SYDVKM, per germline. V was shortened by 6 bases and J by 6 bases, with 18 bases between the two germline ends. CDR3 length: 15 residues. The CDR3 protein is CASRGREWRVQPQHF. In DNA form, the CDR3 reads TGTGCCAGCAGGGGCAGGGAATGGAGGGTTCAGCCCCAGCATTTT.

The chain is built from TRBV7-9 and TRBJ1-2; D gene ambiguous. CDR3 size: 15 residues. V was shortened by 4 bases and J by 5 bases, with 17 bases between the two germline ends. Germline V gives CDR1 SEHNR, CDR2 FQNEAQ (reference sequence). The CDR3 protein is CASSSSAPHLYGYTF. DNA for the CDR3: TGTGCCAGCAGCTCCTCGGCGCCCCACCTTTATGGCTACACCTTC.

In its sample, this clone was seen a few times. V is TRBV7-2 and J is TRBJ2-7, with a weak D call TRBD2 (5 bases). Germline V gene data show CDR1 as SGHTA and CDR2 as FQGNSA. Trimming stripped 4 bases from V and 3 bases from J, with 13 bases between. The CDR3 loop spans 14 amino acids. CDR3 sequence (DNA): TGTGCCAGCAGCTACCCGGGATCATACTACGAGCAGTACTTC. Its protein is CASSYPGSYYEQYF.